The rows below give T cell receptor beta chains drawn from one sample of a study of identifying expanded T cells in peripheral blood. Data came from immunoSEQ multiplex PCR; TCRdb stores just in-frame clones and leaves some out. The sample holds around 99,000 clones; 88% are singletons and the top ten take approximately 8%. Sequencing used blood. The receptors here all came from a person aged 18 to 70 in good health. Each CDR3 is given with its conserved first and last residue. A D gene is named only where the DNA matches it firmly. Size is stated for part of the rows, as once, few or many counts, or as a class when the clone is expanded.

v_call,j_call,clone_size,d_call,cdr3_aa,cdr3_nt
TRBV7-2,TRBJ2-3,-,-,CASSLDTDTQYF,TGTGCCAGCAGCCTAGACACAGATACGCAGTATTTT
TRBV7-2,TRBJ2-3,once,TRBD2,CASSSFWAGDDTDTQYF,TGTGCCAGCAGCTCCTTTTGGGCGGGGGACGACACAGATACGCAGTATTTT
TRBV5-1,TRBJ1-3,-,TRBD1,CASSSTGRGNTIYF,TGCGCCAGCAGCTCGACAGGGAGGGGAAACACCATATATTTT
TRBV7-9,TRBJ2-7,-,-,CASSLEGSEQYF,TGTGCCAGCAGCTTAGAGGGGAGCGAGCAGTACTTC
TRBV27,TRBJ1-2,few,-,CASHPGGRPGYGYTF,TGTGCCAGCCACCCCGGGGGGCGGCCTGGCTATGGCTACACCTTC
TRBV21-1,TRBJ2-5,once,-,CASSKGWETQYF,TGTGCCAGCAGCAAAGGATGGGAGACCCAGTACTTC
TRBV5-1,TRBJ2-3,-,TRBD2,CASSPWTSGGTDTQYF,TGCGCCAGCAGCCCCTGGACTAGCGGGGGGACAGATACGCAGTATTTT
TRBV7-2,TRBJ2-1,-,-,CASSLVMGKRSEQFF,TGTGCCAGCAGCTTAGTCATGGGGAAGCGGAGTGAGCAGTTCTTC
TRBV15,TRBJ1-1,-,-,CATSRGLNTEAFF,TGTGCCACCAGCAGAGGCTTGAACACTGAAGCTTTCTTT
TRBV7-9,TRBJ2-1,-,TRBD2,CASSPSGRDNEQFF,TGTGCCAGCAGCCCTAGCGGGAGGGATAATGAGCAGTTCTTC
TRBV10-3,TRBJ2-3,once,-,CAISSRASWGTDTQYF,TGTGCCATCAGTTCCCGGGCCTCCTGGGGCACAGATACGCAGTATTTT
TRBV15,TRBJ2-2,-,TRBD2,CATSRGREGLTGELFF,TGTGCCACCAGCAGAGGGCGGGAGGGCCTCACCGGGGAGCTGTTTTTT
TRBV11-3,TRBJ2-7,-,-,CASSPPGTGPYEQYF,TGTGCCAGCAGCCCACCCGGGACCGGACCCTACGAGCAGTACTTC
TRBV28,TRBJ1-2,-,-,CASSPGQSPSGYTF,TGTGCCAGCAGTCCCGGACAGAGTCCCTCTGGCTACACCTTC
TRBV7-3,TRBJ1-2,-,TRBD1,CASSLTDRGQPGYGYTF,TGTGCCAGCAGCTTAACGGACAGGGGGCAGCCGGGGTATGGCTACACCTTC
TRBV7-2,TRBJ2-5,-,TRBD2,CASSTRLAPQETQYF,TGTGCCAGCAGCACCAGACTAGCTCCTCAAGAGACCCAGTACTTC
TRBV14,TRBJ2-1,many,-,CASSQQLGSEQFF,TGTGCCAGCAGCCAACAACTAGGGAGTGAGCAGTTCTTC
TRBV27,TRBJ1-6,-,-,CASRLGGWNSPLHF,TGTGCCAGCCGGTTAGGAGGGTGGAATTCACCCCTCCACTTT
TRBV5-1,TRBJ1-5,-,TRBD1,CASSLGDRAGSQPQHF,TGCGCCAGCAGCTTGGGGGACAGGGCCGGGAGCCAGCCCCAGCATTTT
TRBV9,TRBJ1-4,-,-,CASSVASGEKLFF,TGTGCCAGCAGCGTAGCGAGTGGGGAAAAACTGTTTTTT
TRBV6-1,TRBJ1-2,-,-,CASSTENLNYGYTF,TGTGCCAGCAGCACAGAGAACCTTAACTATGGCTACACCTTC
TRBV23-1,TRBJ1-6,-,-,CASSSLRSPLHF,TGCGCCAGCAGTTCCCTGAGATCACCCCTCCACTTT
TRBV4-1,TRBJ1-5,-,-,CASSQDRGSQPQHF,TGCGCCAGCAGCCAAGACCGTGGGAGCCAGCCCCAGCATTTT
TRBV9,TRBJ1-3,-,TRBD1,CASSRTGGSGNTIYF,TGTGCCAGCAGTCGTACAGGGGGGTCTGGAAACACCATATATTTT
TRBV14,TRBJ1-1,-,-,CASSQALGRGSNTEAFF,TGTGCCAGCAGCCAAGCCCTCGGGAGAGGGTCGAACACTGAAGCTTTCTTT
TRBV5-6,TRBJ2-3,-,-,CASSLDLGADTQYF,TGTGCCAGCAGCTTGGATCTGGGAGCAGATACGCAGTATTTT
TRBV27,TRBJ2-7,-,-,CASSLGRSSYEQYF,TGTGCCAGCAGTTTGGGCAGAAGCTCCTACGAGCAGTACTTC
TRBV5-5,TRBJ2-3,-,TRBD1,CASSLKTGGPPADTQYF,TGTGCCAGCAGCTTGAAGACAGGGGGCCCGCCTGCAGATACGCAGTATTTT
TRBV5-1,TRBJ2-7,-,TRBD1,CASSWGDRGWGYEQYF,TGCGCCAGCAGCTGGGGGGACAGGGGTTGGGGCTACGAGCAGTACTTC
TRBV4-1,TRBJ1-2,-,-,CASSQDEGPRYGYTF,TGCGCCAGCAGCCAAGATGAGGGTCCGCGGTATGGCTACACCTTC
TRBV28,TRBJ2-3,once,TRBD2,CASSSGTSIYTQYF,TGTGCCAGCAGTTCCGGGACTAGCATTTATACGCAGTATTTT
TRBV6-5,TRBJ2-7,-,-,CASSPGRSYEQYF,TGTGCCAGCAGTCCGGGACGCTCCTACGAGCAGTACTTC
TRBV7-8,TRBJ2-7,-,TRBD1,CASSQDRALSEQYF,TGTGCCAGCAGCCAGGACAGGGCCCTGTCCGAGCAGTACTTC
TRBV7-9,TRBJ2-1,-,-,CASSLVGIDEQFF,TGTGCCAGCAGCTTAGTGGGGATCGATGAGCAGTTCTTC
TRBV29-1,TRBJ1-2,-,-,CSVDLAGSYGYTF,TGCAGCGTTGACCTGGCAGGAAGCTATGGCTACACCTTC
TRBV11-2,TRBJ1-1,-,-,CASSLDSLRHPEAFF,TGTGCCAGCAGCTTAGATTCTCTGAGGCACCCTGAAGCTTTCTTT
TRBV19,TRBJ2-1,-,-,CASSGGFEQFF,TGTGCCAGTAGTGGAGGGTTCGAGCAGTTCTTC
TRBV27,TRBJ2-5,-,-,CASRAFGLFETQYF,TGTGCCAGCAGAGCCTTCGGGTTGTTCGAGACCCAGTACTTC
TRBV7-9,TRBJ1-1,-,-,CASSLATGGYTEAFF,TGTGCCAGCAGCTTAGCGACTGGCGGCTACACTGAAGCTTTCTTT
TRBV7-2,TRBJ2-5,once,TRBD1,CASTTGTGQETQYF,TGTGCCAGCACAACTGGGACAGGACAAGAGACCCAGTACTTC
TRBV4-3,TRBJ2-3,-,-,CASSQGSGYGDTQYF,TGCGCCAGCAGCCAAGGGTCCGGATATGGGGATACGCAGTATTTT
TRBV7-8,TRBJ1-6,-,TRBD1,CASSEDRQGRNSPLHF,TGTGCCAGCAGCGAGGATCGACAGGGAAGGAATTCACCCCTCCACTTT
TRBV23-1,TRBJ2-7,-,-,CASSHYGAKTSYEQYF,TGCGCCAGCAGTCACTACGGGGCCAAGACCTCCTACGAGCAGTACTTC
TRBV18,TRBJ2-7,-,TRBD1,CASSPDRAYEQYF,TGTGCCAGCTCACCGGACAGGGCCTACGAGCAGTACTTC
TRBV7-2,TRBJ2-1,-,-,CASSFGPGTNNEQFF,TGTGCCAGCAGCTTCGGACCCGGAACCAACAATGAGCAGTTCTTC
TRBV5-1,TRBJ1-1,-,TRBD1,CASSLGQGVDLNTEAFF,TGCGCCAGCAGCTTGGGACAGGGGGTTGACCTGAACACTGAAGCTTTCTTT
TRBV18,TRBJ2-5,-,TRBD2,CASSPRGGKETQYF,TGTGCCAGCTCACCGCGGGGGGGCAAAGAGACCCAGTACTTC
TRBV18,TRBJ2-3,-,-,CASSPGGQRTDTQYF,TGTGCCAGCTCACCCGGGGGACAGCGCACAGATACGCAGTATTTT
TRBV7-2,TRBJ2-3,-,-,CASNNNLGMGTDTQYF,TGTGCCAGCAACAATAATCTGGGGATGGGCACAGATACGCAGTATTTT
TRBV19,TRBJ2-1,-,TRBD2,CASSIYLSGRAGAEHEQFF,TGTGCCAGTAGTATATATCTGAGCGGGAGGGCCGGTGCGGAGCATGAGCAGTTCTTC